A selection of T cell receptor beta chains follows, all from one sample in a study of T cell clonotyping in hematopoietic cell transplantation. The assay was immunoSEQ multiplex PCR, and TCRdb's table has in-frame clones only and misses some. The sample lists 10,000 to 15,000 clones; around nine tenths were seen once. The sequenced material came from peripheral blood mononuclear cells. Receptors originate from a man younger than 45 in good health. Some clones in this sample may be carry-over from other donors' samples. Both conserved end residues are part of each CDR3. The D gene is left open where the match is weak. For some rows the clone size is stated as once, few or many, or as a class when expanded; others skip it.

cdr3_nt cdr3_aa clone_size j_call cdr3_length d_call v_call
TGTGCCAGCAGTGAAGCGGCCAGGGGGCGAGCTTTCTTT CASSEAARGRAFF . TRBJ1-1 13 TRBD1 TRBV6-1
TGTGCCAGACGACCCGGAGGACCGGCGAACACCGGGGAGCTGTTTTTT CARRPGGPANTGELFF . TRBJ2-2 16 . TRBV11-3
TGTGCCAGCAGCTTAGCGACAGGAGCTGAAGCTTTCTTT CASSLATGAEAFF . TRBJ1-1 13 . TRBV7-2
TGTGCCAGTAGTTTAGGACAGGGACAGGCTGAAGCTTTCTTT CASSLGQGQAEAFF . TRBJ1-1 14 TRBD1 TRBV19
TGTGCCAGCTCACCGGGAGGAGATAATTCACCCCTCCACTTT CASSPGGDNSPLHF . TRBJ1-6 14 . TRBV18
TGTGCCAGCAGCTGGGACGGCTCCTACGAGCAGTACTTC CASSWDGSYEQYF . TRBJ2-7 13 . TRBV5-4
TGTGCCTGGAGTGTAGTTTTCGGCGGGGAGCTGTTTTTT CAWSVVFGGELFF . TRBJ2-2 13 . TRBV30
TGTGCCAGCTCACCACAAGGAGGCTCCTATAATTCACCCCTCCACTTT CASSPQGGSYNSPLHF few TRBJ1-6 16 . TRBV18
TGCGCCAGCAGCTCGGGGACCGCCTCCTACGAGCAGTACTTC CASSSGTASYEQYF . TRBJ2-7 14 . TRBV5-1
TGCAGCGTTGAAAGGACAGGGGGAAGTGGCTACACCTTC CSVERTGGSGYTF . TRBJ1-2 13 TRBD1 TRBV29-1
TGTGCCAGCAGTGAGGGACAGGGGTTTTACAATGAGCAGTTCTTC CASSEGQGFYNEQFF . TRBJ2-1 15 TRBD1 TRBV25-1
TGTGCCTGGAGTGGCGGAGGACAGGGGGCTCGGGAGCTGTTTTTT CAWSGGGQGARELFF few TRBJ2-2 15 TRBD1 TRBV30
TGTGCCAGCAGCTTAGCGTGGGGGTTGGGCTATGGCTACACCTTC CASSLAWGLGYGYTF . TRBJ1-2 15 . TRBV7-2
TGTGCCTGGAGTGCCCAGCTCAATCAGCCCCAGCATTTT CAWSAQLNQPQHF . TRBJ1-5 13 . TRBV30
TGTGCCAGCAGCCCCCGGACTAGCGGGCTCAGCACAGATACGCAGTATTTT CASSPRTSGLSTDTQYF . TRBJ2-3 17 TRBD2 TRBV7-2
TGTGCCAGCAGCTTGGTTAGTGAAGCTTTCTTT CASSLVSEAFF . TRBJ1-1 11 . TRBV5-8
TGTGCCAGTAGTGGGGATCGGAATCAGCCCCAGCATTTT CASSGDRNQPQHF . TRBJ1-5 13 . TRBV19
TGCAGCGTTGAAGATCTAGCAGGGTACACAGATACGCAGTATTTT CSVEDLAGYTDTQYF . TRBJ2-3 15 . TRBV29-1
TGTGCCAGCAGTTACAGGGAAGTCACTGAAGCTTTCTTT CASSYREVTEAFF few TRBJ1-1 13 . TRBV6-5
TGTGCCAGCAGCATGATCTCGGACTGGGGTAGTGGCACAGATACGCAGTATTTT CASSMISDWGSGTDTQYF . TRBJ2-3 18 . TRBV7-3
TGTGCCAGCAGCACGTACGCAGGGGGCGCGTCCTATGGCTACACCTTC CASSTYAGGASYGYTF . TRBJ1-2 16 TRBD1 TRBV5-6
TGTGCCAGCAGTTTCACCGGGACAGGCGTCTCTGGGGCCAACGTCCTGACTTTC CASSFTGTGVSGANVLTF . TRBJ2-6 18 TRBD1 TRBV27
TGTGCCAGCAGCCCTCATGCGGGAGTGGCGTATGGCTACACCTTC CASSPHAGVAYGYTF . TRBJ1-2 15 . TRBV7-6
TGTGCCAGCCGAAACAATGAAAAACTGTTTTTT CASRNNEKLFF . TRBJ1-4 11 . TRBV27
TGTGCCAGCAGTTTATGGGGTGGTGCAGGGGGTCTAGCCGGCTATGGCTACACCTTC CASSLWGGAGGLAGYGYTF . TRBJ1-2 19 TRBD1 TRBV27
TGTGCCAGCAGCCCCCTAAGGGACTACGAGCAGTACTTC CASSPLRDYEQYF once TRBJ2-7 13 . TRBV14
TGTGCCAGCAGTTCCGGGACTAGCGGCACCGGGGAGCTGTTTTTT CASSSGTSGTGELFF . TRBJ2-2 15 TRBD2 TRBV9
TGCGCCAGCAGCCAAGATGGTTCTCAGTTTTTTTCTAGTGAGCAGTTCTTC CASSQDGSQFFSSEQFF . TRBJ2-1 17 . TRBV4-1
TGTGCCAGCAGTGTGGGGGGCCTGGGCTACACCTTC CASSVGGLGYTF . TRBJ1-2 12 . TRBV28
TGTGCCAGTAGTATATGGGGGACAGTCGGTAATTCACCCCTCCACTTT CASSIWGTVGNSPLHF . TRBJ1-6 16 TRBD1 TRBV19
TGTGCCAGCAGCTTAGTTGGACAGGGTCACTCCTACGAGCAGTACTTC CASSLVGQGHSYEQYF . TRBJ2-7 16 TRBD1 TRBV7-2
TGTGCCAGTAGTATTGGGCAGGGAGGTGGAGAGACCCAGTACTTC CASSIGQGGGETQYF . TRBJ2-5 15 . TRBV19
TGTGCCAGCAGGGACAGGGTCTCTGGAAACACCATATATTTT CASRDRVSGNTIYF . TRBJ1-3 14 TRBD1 TRBV6-1
TGTGCCAGCAGCTTAGGACAGGGAGCCCGGACCGGGGAGCTGTTTTTT CASSLGQGARTGELFF . TRBJ2-2 16 TRBD1 TRBV7-2
TGTGCCAGCAGTGAACAGGGACAGGGGGCTCGTCAGCCCCAGCATTTT CASSEQGQGARQPQHF few TRBJ1-5 16 TRBD1 TRBV2
TGTGCCTTCGGACTGGGTCCAGATACGCAGTATTTT CAFGLGPDTQYF . TRBJ2-3 12 . TRBV30
TGTGCCAGCAGTTACAGTACGGCCCCGCCTGAAGCTTTCTTT CASSYSTAPPEAFF . TRBJ1-1 14 . TRBV6-5
TGTGCCTGGAGGCAAGGGACGCTGGGCTACACCTTC CAWRQGTLGYTF . TRBJ1-2 12 . TRBV30
TGTGCCAGCAGTACAACAGGGCGAGGCTACACCTTC CASSTTGRGYTF . TRBJ1-2 12 . TRBV2
TGTGCCAGTAGCCGTGTCGGCGGGGCAGGTACGAATCAGCCCCAGCATTTT CASSRVGGAGTNQPQHF . TRBJ1-5 17 . TRBV19
TGTGCCAGCAGTCGGGACAGGGGTTATGAAAAACTGTTTTTT CASSRDRGYEKLFF once TRBJ1-4 14 TRBD1 TRBV2
TGTGCCATCAGCGACGACAGACAAGAGACCCAGTACTTC CAISDDRQETQYF . TRBJ2-5 13 . TRBV10-3
TGTGCCAGCAGCTACAGGGACTCGCCCCAGCATTTT CASSYRDSPQHF . TRBJ1-5 12 . TRBV7-8
TGTGCCAGCAGTTACTCGATTGGCCGGACAGATACGCAGTATTTT CASSYSIGRTDTQYF . TRBJ2-3 15 . TRBV6-5
TGTGCCAGTAGTATAGTCGGGCTGGCGTCCCCATATGGCTACACCTTC CASSIVGLASPYGYTF . TRBJ1-2 16 . TRBV19
TGTGCCAGCAGTGGGGGAGGTACTGAAAAACTGTTTTTT CASSGGGTEKLFF . TRBJ1-4 13 . TRBV2
TGTGCCAGCAGGATGGGGGGTGATGAGCAGTTCTTC CASRMGGDEQFF . TRBJ2-1 12 . TRBV11-2
TGTGCCAGCAGTGAAAGCCGACAGGGATATCAGCCCCAGCATTTT CASSESRQGYQPQHF . TRBJ1-5 15 TRBD1 TRBV25-1
TGTGCCAGCACCCGTGAGACCTACGAGCAGTACTTC CASTRETYEQYF . TRBJ2-7 12 . TRBV6-1
TGTGCCAGCAGCTCGCCGAGGGGACAGGGGAACTATGGCTACACCTTC CASSSPRGQGNYGYTF . TRBJ1-2 16 TRBD1 TRBV9
TGCAGCGTGAGACAAACCGGGACTAGTAGGAGGAGCACAGATACGCAGTATTTT CSVRQTGTSRRSTDTQYF once TRBJ2-3 18 TRBD2 TRBV29-1
TGTGCCAGCAGAACCGGATGGAACACTGAAGCTTTCTTT CASRTGWNTEAFF . TRBJ1-1 13 . TRBV6-5
TGTGCCAGCAGCTTAGTGGGGATTCACTCTGGAAACACCATATATTTT CASSLVGIHSGNTIYF . TRBJ1-3 16 . TRBV7-2
TGTGCCAGCAGCCCAGGTGCTGGCTACACCTTC CASSPGAGYTF . TRBJ1-2 11 . TRBV14
TGCAGCGTTGAGGGGACAGGGTCGGCGTTAAGAGAGCAGTTCTTC CSVEGTGSALREQFF once TRBJ2-1 15 TRBD1 TRBV29-1